This is a list of T cell receptor beta chains from one sample in a study of shared clonotypes between healthy human individuals. The method was immunoSEQ multiplex PCR; TCRdb's version includes in-frame clones alone and lacks a portion of them. The sample carries more than 1 million clones, around three quarters recorded once. Sequenced sample: memory CD4+ T cells from PBMCs. The receptors here all came from a man aged 18 to 30 in good health. Some clones in this sample may be carry-over from other donors' samples. The CDR3 runs from the conserved cysteine through the conserved F or W. A D gene is named only where the DNA matches it firmly.

V gene	J gene	D gene	CDR3 protein
TRBV11-1	TRBJ1-2	.	CASSSQGVFPYGYTF
TRBV5-4	TRBJ2-7	.	CASTSGPAYEQYF
TRBV7-9	TRBJ2-7	.	CASSLHRDSYEQYF
TRBV7-2	TRBJ1-3	.	CASSRGLFSGNTIYF
TRBV9	TRBJ2-3	.	CASSVRGRFWTTDTQYF
TRBV19	TRBJ1-2	.	CASSGYGYTF
TRBV5-1	TRBJ1-5	.	CASSLGAGDGNQPQHF
TRBV5-1	TRBJ2-1	TRBD2	CASSLAASGVYNEQFF
TRBV5-1	TRBJ2-3	.	CASSPAQGTDTQYF
TRBV5-8	TRBJ2-7	TRBD2	CASSSWRTSGSVQYF
TRBV5-1	TRBJ2-5	.	CASSFGYSQETQYF
TRBV18	TRBJ1-2	TRBD1	CASSPPQTGGRGYTF
TRBV4-3	TRBJ2-1	TRBD2	CASSPTGGGSYNEQFF
TRBV27	TRBJ2-1	.	CASSFKLANNEQFF
TRBV25-1	TRBJ1-5	.	CASSEYGEGAHLQPQHF
TRBV13	TRBJ1-4	.	CASSFRGKTNEKLFF
TRBV2	TRBJ1-2	.	CASSPRVPGYTF
TRBV5-8	TRBJ2-7	.	CASSSSGTLRYEQYF
TRBV6-5	TRBJ2-1	TRBD2	CASRGLAGGSEQFF
TRBV7-2	TRBJ2-5	.	CASSFDRSLQYF
TRBV19	TRBJ1-3	.	CASSPLVESGNTIYF
TRBV5-1	TRBJ2-3	TRBD2	CASSPTSGRVKGTDTQYF
TRBV28	TRBJ2-1	TRBD2	CASQKRPGGRSSYNEQFF
TRBV2	TRBJ2-5	TRBD2	CASSLGLAGGNQETQYF
TRBV7-3	TRBJ2-4	TRBD2	CASSLAGTSGKNIQYF
TRBV7-3	TRBJ2-1	.	CASSPYGTAKGSEQFF
TRBV5-1	TRBJ1-5	TRBD1	CASSFTGQDRPQHF
TRBV5-3	TRBJ2-4	TRBD2	CARSPPGTSGYAKNIQYF
TRBV5-8	TRBJ1-4	.	CASSVTGRNEKLFF
TRBV29-1	TRBJ1-1	.	CSVSGTTEAFF
TRBV6-1	TRBJ1-2	.	CASSEAIGRVGYGYTF
TRBV7-2	TRBJ2-4	TRBD1	CASSETGTGKNIQYF
TRBV5-1	TRBJ2-5	.	CASSPTRIGYQETQYF
TRBV7-8	TRBJ2-7	.	CASMSKDSSYEQYF
TRBV5-1	TRBJ2-1	TRBD2	CASRIGRAGIYNEQFF
TRBV6-5	TRBJ1-2	.	CASSYGLGYTF
TRBV9	TRBJ1-4	TRBD1	CASSVAPPGTGDEKLFF
TRBV7-8	TRBJ1-2	.	CASSGPLIGGYTF
TRBV28	TRBJ1-2	.	CASSPSYGGYTF
TRBV7-8	TRBJ1-2	.	CASSPLGNQNYGYTF
TRBV2	TRBJ1-3	TRBD1	CASRYWGQPYSGNTIYF
TRBV28	TRBJ1-3	.	CASSFVAGRNTIYF
TRBV4-1	TRBJ2-6	.	CASSQDSRYSGANVLTF
TRBV5-5	TRBJ2-2	.	CASSLVGGAGGELFF
TRBV11-3	TRBJ2-1	.	CASSPRGRLNEQFF
TRBV5-1	TRBJ2-1	.	CASRPIAGSTPHNEQFF
TRBV30	TRBJ1-1	.	CAWSRSNLAEAFF
TRBV5-1	TRBJ2-7	TRBD2	CASRPTSGIYEQYF
TRBV7-9	TRBJ2-3	.	CASSLILLGGTDTQYF
TRBV29-1	TRBJ1-1	.	CSVEWYMNTEAFF
TRBV28	TRBJ1-1	.	CASSPGRFLTNTEAFF
TRBV2	TRBJ1-2	.	CASSPLKTGINYGYTF
TRBV15	TRBJ2-7	.	CATSPPGSSSYEQYF
TRBV28	TRBJ2-1	TRBD1	CASRQLVGQGRSNEQFF
TRBV5-1	TRBJ2-3	.	CASSMAFGLTDTQYF
TRBV11-2	TRBJ2-3	.	CASSLGFTTRLYTDTQYF
TRBV29-1	TRBJ2-5	.	CSAGIAETQYF
TRBV27	TRBJ1-2	.	CASSLSDTKGNYGYTF
TRBV28	TRBJ1-2	TRBD1	CASSPPGGTNYGYTF